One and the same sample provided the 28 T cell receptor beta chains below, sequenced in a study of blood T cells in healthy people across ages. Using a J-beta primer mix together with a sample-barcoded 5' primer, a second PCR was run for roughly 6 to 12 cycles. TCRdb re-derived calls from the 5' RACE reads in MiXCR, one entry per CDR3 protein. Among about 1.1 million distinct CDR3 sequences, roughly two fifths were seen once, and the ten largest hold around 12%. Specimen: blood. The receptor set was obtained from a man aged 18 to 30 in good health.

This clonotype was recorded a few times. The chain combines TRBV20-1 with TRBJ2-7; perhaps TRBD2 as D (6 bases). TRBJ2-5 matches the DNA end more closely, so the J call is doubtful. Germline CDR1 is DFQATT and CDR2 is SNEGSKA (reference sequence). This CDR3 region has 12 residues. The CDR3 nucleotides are TGCAGTGCTATTAGCGGCCAAGAGACCCAGTACTTC. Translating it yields CSAISGQETQYF.

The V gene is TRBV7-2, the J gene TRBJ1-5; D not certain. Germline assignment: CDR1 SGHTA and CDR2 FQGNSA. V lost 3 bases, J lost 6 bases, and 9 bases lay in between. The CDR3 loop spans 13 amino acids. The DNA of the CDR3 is TGTGCCAGCAGCTTCTCCGATTTTCAGCCCCAGCATTTT. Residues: CASSFSDFQPQHF.

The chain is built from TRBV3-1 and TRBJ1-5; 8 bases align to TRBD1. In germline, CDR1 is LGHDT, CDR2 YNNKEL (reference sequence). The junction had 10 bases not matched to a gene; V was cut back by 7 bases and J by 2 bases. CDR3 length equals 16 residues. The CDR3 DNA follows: TGTGCCAGCAACCTAAGGACAGGGCAGGGCAATCAGCCCCAGCATTTT. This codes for CASNLRTGQGNQPQHF.

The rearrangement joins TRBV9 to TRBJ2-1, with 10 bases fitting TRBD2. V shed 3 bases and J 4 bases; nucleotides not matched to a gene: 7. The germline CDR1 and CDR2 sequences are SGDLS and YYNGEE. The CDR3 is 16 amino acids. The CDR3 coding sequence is TGTGCCAGCAGCGCAGTAAGACTAGCGGGTTACAATGAGCAGTTCTTC. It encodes CASSAVRLAGYNEQFF.

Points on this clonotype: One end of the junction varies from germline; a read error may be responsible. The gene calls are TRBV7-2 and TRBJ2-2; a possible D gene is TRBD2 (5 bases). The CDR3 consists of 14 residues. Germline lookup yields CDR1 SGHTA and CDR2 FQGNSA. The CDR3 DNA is TGTGCCAACAGCTTCGACTACTCCACCGGGGAGCTGTTTTTT. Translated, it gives CANSFDYSTGELFF.

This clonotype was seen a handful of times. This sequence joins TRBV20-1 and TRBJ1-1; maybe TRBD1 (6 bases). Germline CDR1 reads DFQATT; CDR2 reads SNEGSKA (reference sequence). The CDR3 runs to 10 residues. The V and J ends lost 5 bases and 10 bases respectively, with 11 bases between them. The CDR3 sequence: CSAGGGRAFF. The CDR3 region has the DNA TGCAGTGCTGGAGGGGGACGAGCTTTCTTT.

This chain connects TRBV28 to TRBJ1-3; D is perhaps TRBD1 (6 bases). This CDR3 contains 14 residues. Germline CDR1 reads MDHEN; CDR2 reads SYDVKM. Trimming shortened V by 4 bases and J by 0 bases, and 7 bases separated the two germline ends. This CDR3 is CASSSQGSGNTIYF. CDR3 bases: TGTGCCAGCAGTTCACAGGGCTCTGGAAACACCATATATTTT.

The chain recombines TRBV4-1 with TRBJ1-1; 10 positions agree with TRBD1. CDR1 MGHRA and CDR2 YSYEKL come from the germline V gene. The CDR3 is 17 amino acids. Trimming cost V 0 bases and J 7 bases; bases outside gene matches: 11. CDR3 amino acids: CASSQDVIRTGGNEAFF. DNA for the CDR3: TGCGCCAGCAGCCAAGATGTAATAAGGACAGGGGGAAATGAAGCTTTCTTT.

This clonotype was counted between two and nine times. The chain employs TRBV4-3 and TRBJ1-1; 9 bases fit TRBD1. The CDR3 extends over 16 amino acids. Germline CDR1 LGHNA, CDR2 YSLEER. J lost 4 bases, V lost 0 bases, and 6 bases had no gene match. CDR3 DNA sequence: TGCGCCAGCAGCCAAGATTTATTGACAGGGGGCACTGAAGCTTTCTTT. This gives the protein CASSQDLLTGGTEAFF.

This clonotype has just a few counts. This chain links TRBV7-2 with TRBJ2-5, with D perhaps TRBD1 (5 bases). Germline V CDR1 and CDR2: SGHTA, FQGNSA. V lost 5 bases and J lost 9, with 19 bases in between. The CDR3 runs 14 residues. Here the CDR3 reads CASSPLWPKQAQYF. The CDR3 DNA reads TGTGCCAGCAGCCCCCTATGGCCCAAACAGGCCCAGTACTTC.

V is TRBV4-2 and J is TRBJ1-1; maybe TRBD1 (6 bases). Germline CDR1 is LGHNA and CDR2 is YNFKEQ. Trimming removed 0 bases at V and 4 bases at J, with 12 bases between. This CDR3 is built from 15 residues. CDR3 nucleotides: TGTGCCAGCAGCCAAGATCCTGGGGGCACCACTGAAGCTTTCTTT. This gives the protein CASSQDPGGTTEAFF.

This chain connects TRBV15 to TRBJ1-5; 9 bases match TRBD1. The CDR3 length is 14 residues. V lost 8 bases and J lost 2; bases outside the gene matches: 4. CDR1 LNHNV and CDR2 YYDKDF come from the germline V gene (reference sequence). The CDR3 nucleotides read TGTGCCACCGTGGACAGGGGAGGCAATCAGCCCCAGCATTTT. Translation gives CATVDRGGNQPQHF.

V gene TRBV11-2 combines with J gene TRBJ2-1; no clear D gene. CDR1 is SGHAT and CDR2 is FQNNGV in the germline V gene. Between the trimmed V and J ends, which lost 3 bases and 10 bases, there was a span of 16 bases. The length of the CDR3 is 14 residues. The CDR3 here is CASSLTLQEEEQFF. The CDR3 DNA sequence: TGTGCCAGCAGCTTGACCCTTCAAGAGGAAGAGCAGTTCTTC. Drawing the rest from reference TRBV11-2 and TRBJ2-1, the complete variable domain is EAGVAQSPRYKIIEKRQSVAFWCNPISGHATLYWYQQILGQGPKLLIQFQNNGVVDDSQLPKDRFSAERLKGVDSTLKIQPAKLEDSAVYLCASSLTLQEEEQFFGPGTRLTVL.

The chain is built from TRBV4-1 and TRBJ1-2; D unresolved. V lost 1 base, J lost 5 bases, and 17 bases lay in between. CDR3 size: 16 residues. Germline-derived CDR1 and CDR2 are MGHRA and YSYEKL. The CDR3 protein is CASSQGQGGRQYGYTF. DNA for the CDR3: TGCGCCAGCAGCCAAGGACAAGGAGGCCGGCAATATGGCTACACCTTC.

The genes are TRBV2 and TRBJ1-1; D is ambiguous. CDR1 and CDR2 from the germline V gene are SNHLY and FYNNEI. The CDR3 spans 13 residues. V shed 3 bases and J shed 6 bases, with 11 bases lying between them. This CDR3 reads CASSDIPGAEAFF. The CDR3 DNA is TGTGCCAGCAGTGACATCCCCGGGGCTGAAGCTTTCTTT.

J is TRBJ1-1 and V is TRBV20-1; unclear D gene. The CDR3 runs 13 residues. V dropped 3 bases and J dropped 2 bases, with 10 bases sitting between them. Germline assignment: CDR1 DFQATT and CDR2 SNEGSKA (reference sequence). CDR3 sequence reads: CSASPQSNTEAFF. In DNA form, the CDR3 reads TGCAGTGCTAGCCCACAGAGTAACACTGAAGCTTTCTTT.

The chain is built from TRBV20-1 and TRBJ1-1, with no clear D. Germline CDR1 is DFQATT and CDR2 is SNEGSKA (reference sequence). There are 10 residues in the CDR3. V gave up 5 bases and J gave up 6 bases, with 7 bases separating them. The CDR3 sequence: CSAARAEAFF. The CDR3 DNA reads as TGCAGTGCTGCTCGGGCTGAAGCTTTCTTT.

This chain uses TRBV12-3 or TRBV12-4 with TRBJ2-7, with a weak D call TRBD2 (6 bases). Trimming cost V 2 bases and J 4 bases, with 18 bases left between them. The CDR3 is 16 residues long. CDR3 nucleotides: TGTGCCAGCAGTTTAACGCTCGGGGGAAGGGCTTACGAGCAGTACTTC. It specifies CASSLTLGGRAYEQYF.

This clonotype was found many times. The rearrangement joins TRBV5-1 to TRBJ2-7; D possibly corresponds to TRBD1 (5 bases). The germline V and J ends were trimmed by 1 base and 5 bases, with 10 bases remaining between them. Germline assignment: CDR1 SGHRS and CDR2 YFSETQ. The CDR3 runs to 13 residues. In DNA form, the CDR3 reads TGCGCCAGCAGCTTGTCAGGGATCGACGAGCAGTACTTC. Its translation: CASSLSGIDEQYF.

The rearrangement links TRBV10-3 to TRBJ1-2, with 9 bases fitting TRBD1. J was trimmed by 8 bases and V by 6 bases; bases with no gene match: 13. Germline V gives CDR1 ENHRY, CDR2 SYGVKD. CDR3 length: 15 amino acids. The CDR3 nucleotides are TGTGCCATCAGCCCCGGAAACAGGGGGCTTGGCGGCTACACCTTC. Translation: CAISPGNRGLGGYTF.

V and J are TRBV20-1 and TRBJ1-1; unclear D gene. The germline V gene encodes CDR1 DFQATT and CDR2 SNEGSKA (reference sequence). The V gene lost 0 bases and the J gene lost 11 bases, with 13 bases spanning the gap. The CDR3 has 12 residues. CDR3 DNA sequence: TGCAGTGCTAGAGAGGGGTCTAGGTGGGCTTTCTTT. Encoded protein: CSAREGSRWAFF.

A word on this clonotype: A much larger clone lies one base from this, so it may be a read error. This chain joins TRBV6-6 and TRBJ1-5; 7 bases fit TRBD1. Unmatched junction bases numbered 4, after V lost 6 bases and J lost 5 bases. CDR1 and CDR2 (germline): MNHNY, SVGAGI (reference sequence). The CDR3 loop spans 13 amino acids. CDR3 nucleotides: TGTGCCAGCAGGGGACAGATGGATCAGCCCCAGCATTTT. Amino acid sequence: CASRGQMDQPQHF.

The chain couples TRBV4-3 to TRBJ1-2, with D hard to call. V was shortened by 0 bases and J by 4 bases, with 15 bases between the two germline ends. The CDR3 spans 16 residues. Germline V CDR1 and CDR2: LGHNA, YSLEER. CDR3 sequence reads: CASSQDPPTATYGYTF. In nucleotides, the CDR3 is TGCGCCAGCAGCCAAGATCCCCCAACAGCGACCTATGGCTACACCTTC.

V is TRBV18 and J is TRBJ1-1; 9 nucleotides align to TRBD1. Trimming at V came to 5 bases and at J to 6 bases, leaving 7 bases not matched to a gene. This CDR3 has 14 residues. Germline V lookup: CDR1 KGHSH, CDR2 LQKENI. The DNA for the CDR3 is TGTGCCAGCTCAAAGTCGGACAGGGGTTCTGAAGCTTTCTTT. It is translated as CASSKSDRGSEAFF.

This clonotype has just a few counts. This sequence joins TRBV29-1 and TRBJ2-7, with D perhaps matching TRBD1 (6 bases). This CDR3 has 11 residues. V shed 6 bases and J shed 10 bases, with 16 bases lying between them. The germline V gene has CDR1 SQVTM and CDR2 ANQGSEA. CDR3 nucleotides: TGCAGCGTCAGGTTAGGGGGAACCCAGTACTTC. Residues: CSVRLGGTQYF.

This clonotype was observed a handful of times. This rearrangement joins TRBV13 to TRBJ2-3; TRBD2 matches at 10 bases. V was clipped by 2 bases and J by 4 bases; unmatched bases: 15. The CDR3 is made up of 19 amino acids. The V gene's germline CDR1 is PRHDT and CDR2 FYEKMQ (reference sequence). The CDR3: CASSLRLAGEIVRSDTQYF. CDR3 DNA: TGTGCCAGCAGCTTACGGCTAGCGGGGGAAATCGTTCGTTCAGATACGCAGTATTTT.

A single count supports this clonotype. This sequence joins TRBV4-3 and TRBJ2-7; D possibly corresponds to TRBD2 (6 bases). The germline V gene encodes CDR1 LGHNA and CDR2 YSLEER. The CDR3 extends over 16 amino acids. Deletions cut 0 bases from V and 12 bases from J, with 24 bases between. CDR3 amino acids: CASSQDLASRRETRYF. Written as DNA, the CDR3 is TGCGCCAGCAGCCAAGATTTGGCTAGCCGACGGGAGACCCGGTACTTC.

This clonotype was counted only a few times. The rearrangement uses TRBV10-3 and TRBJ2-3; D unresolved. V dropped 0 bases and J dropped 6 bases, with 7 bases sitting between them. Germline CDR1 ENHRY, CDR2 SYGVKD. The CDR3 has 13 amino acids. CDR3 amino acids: CAISESTRDTQYF. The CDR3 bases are TGTGCCATCAGTGAGTCGACGAGGGATACGCAGTATTTT.